This T cell receptor (beta chain) was identified in a study of graft-versus-host responses after intestinal transplantation. Study-level background: Following induction with anti-thymocyte globulin, all recipients were given tacrolimus and steroids for two to three years.

Whole-study findings and limits: Recipient marrow showed GvH clones, some seen first in ileum or blood.

Comment on this clone: Its specificity is unknown.

The V and J ends lost 6 bases and 6 bases, in that order; junction bases with no gene match: 7. The germline CDR1 and CDR2 sequences are MDHEN and SYDVKM. There are 15 residues in the CDR3. Generated by immunoSEQ multiplex PCR, the TCRdb table keeps only in-frame clones and is missing some. Among tens of thousands of clones listed, approximately 93% were seen once. This receptor was taken from a human patient who received an intestinal transplant, so some T cells may come from the graft donor. Here the sequenced sample was PBMCs, taken 156 days after intestinal transplant. The chain combines TRBV28 with TRBJ2-3; TRBD2 aligns across 12 bases. As DNA, the CDR3 is TGTGCCAGCAGCCCTAACACTAGCGGGAGGGATACGCAGTATTTT. Protein sequence: CASSPNTSGRDTQYF.